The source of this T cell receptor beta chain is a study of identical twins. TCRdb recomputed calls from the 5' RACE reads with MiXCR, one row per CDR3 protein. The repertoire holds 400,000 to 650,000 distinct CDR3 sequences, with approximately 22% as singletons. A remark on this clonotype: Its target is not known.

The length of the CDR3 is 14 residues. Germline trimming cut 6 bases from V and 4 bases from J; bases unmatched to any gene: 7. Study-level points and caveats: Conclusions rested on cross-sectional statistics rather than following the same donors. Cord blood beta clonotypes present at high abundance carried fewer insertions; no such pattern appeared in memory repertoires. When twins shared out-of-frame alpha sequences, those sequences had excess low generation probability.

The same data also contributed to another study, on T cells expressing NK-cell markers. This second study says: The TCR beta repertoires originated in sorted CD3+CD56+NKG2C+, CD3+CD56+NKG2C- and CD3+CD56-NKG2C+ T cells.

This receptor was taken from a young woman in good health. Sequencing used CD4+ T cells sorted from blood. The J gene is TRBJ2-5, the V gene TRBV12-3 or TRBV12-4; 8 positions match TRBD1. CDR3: CASRQGQGGETQYF. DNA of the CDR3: TGTGCCAGCAGACAAGGACAGGGCGGAGAGACCCAGTACTTC.